One T cell receptor (beta chain) is described in this entry. Its antigen is unidentified. This sample was included in a study of radiotherapy plus CTLA-4 blockade in lung cancer. About the study: Among enrolled patients, under 20% responded and around 30% achieved disease control. Broader study findings: According to reports, early shifts in blood T cell clones, alongside interferon-beta, forecast response most accurately. Blood TCR clones of tumor origin expanded after radiotherapy plus ipilimumab.

Only in-frame clones appear in the TCRdb table, and some are missing; sequencing was by immunoSEQ multiplex PCR. Among about 120,000 clones listed, 85% to 90% were seen once. It was focal radiation plus CTLA-4 blockade with ipilimumab that patients with chemo-refractory metastatic non-small-cell lung cancer received. Looked up from germline, CDR1 is SGHTA and CDR2 is FQGTGA. This CDR3 has 14 amino acids. With V trimmed by 6 bases and J by 6 bases, 8 bases remained unmatched. This sequence was found in a human donor with non-small cell lung cancer that progressed on radiotherapy plus ipilimumab. The chain is built from TRBV7-3 and TRBJ2-1, with TRBD2 matching over 7 bases. The sequencing used peripheral blood, collected from a patient treated with radiotherapy plus ipilimumab. CDR3 coding DNA: TGTGCCAGCAGTACTAGCGCTGACACCAATGAGCAGTTCTTC. Translated, it gives CASSTSADTNEQFF.